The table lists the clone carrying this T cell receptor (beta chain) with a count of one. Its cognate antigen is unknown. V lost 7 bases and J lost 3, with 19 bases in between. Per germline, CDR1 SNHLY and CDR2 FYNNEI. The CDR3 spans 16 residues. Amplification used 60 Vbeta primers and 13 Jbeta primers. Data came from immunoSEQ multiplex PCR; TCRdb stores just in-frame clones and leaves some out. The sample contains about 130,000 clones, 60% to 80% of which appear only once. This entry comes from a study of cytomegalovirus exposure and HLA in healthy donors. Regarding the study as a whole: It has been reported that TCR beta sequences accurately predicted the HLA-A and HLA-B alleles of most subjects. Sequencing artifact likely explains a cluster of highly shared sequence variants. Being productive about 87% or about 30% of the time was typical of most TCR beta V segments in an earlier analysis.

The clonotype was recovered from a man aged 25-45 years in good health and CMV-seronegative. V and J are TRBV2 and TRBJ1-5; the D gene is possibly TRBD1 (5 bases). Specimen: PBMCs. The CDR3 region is CASTKAQGWDNQPQHF. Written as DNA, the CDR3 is TGTGCCAGCACCAAAGCCCAGGGATGGGACAATCAGCCCCAGCATTTT.